This TCR beta chain was sequenced during a study of T cells in Graves' hyperthyroidism and ophthalmopathy. Using RNA transcripts as the source, TCR beta CDR3 regions were amplified. The HTBI set primed first-round TCR CDR3 RT-PCR. TCRdb reanalysed the multiplex PCR reads using MiXCR and keeps one entry per CDR3 protein. Of over 650,000 distinct CDR3 sequences listed, 45% were seen once; the top ten hold roughly 6.5%. CDR1 and CDR2 from the germline V gene are DFQATT and SNEGSKA (reference sequence). The CDR3 consists of 13 residues. The V and J ends lost 4 bases and 2 bases respectively, with 8 bases between them.

The chain couples TRBV20-1 to TRBJ2-2; D may be TRBD1 or TRBD2 (6 bases each). The clonotype originates from an adult man with Graves' disease, either hyperthyroidism or ophthalmopathy (not recorded which). The sample consisted of peripheral blood or thyroid tissue (not recorded which). The CDR3 here is CSAKGGNTGELFF. The DNA of the CDR3 is TGCAGTGCTAAGGGGGGTAACACCGGGGAGCTGTTTTTT.